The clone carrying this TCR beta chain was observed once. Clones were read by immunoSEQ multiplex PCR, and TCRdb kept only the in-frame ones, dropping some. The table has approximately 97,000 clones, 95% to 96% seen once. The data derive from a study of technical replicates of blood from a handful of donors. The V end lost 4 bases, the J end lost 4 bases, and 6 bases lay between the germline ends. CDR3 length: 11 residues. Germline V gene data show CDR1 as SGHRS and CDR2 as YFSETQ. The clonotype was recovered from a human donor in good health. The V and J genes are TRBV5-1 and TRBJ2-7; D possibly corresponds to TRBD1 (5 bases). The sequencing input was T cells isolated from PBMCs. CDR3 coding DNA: TGCGCCAGCAGCCCAGGGTACGAGCAGTACTTC. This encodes CASSPGYEQYF.